The 28 T cell receptor beta chains below all came from one sample that was sequenced in a study of T cell responses to AZD1222 COVID-19 vaccine. The protocol was immunoSEQ multiplex PCR, while the TCRdb copy is restricted to in-frame clones and leaves out a portion. The sample records around 76,000 clones, approximately 81% being singletons. Sequencing was performed on peripheral blood, taken on day 0 of AZD1222 vaccination. These receptors originate from an adult in good health.

The chain is built from TRBV5-6 and TRBJ1-5; the D is unclear. The ends were cut back, 2 bases at V and 10 bases at J, with 13 bases in the middle. The length of the CDR3 is 13 residues. Germline V gene lookup returns CDR1 SGHDT and CDR2 YYEEEE. This CDR3 reads CASSLKGQGPQHF. The CDR3 nucleotides read TGTGCCAGCAGCTTAAAAGGTCAAGGACCCCAGCATTTT.

The genes are TRBV13 and TRBJ1-5, with D unresolved. Per germline, CDR1 PRHDT and CDR2 FYEKMQ (reference sequence). Trimming left V 0 bases short and J 4 bases short, with 7 bases between. The length of the CDR3 is 14 residues. Here the CDR3 DNA reads TGTGCCAGCAGCTTAGGTCGGAGGAATCAGCCCCAGCATTTT. This gives the protein CASSLGRRNQPQHF.

The chain links TRBV25-1 to TRBJ2-6; 8 nucleotides agree with TRBD1. The trim removed 2 bases at V and 1 base at J, leaving 1 base unmatched. The CDR3 has 16 residues. Germline CDR1 reads MGHDK; CDR2 reads SYGVNS. CDR3 residues: CASSERQGSGANVLTF. CDR3 DNA: TGTGCCAGCAGTGAAAGACAGGGGTCTGGGGCCAACGTCCTGACTTTC.

The V call is TRBV3-1 (or the pseudogene TRBV3-2), the J call TRBJ1-3, with no clear D. Germline V gene sequence: CDR1 LGHDT, CDR2 YNNKEL (reference sequence). Trimming took 0 bases from V and 3 from J, leaving 9 bases between them. CDR3 length: 15 residues. The CDR3 is CASSQERGFGNTIYF. The DNA for the CDR3 is TGTGCCAGCAGCCAAGAACGGGGATTTGGAAACACCATATATTTT.

This clone has just one count. Here the CDR3 DNA reads TGTGCCAGCATAGGACCGGGGGGGGCGGCTTATGGCTACACCTTC. This codes for CASIGPGGAAYGYTF. The chain uses TRBV28 and TRBJ1-2; D is possibly TRBD1 (6 bases). Deletions cut 7 bases from V and 5 bases from J, with 20 bases between. The CDR3 covers 15 residues. Germline V gene sequence: CDR1 MDHEN, CDR2 SYDVKM.

This clone was observed a few times. The chain combines TRBV7-8 with TRBJ1-2; 8 positions agree with TRBD1. This CDR3 has 15 residues. V lost 5 bases and J lost 3; bases outside the gene matches: 8. CDR1 is SGHVS, CDR2 FQNEAQ, per germline. The CDR3 DNA reads TGTGCCAGCAGCATTGACAGGGGACTGGACTATGGCTACACCTTC. This gives the protein CASSIDRGLDYGYTF.

V usage is TRBV6-5 and J usage is TRBJ2-5; TRBD1 matches at 9 bases. Germline CDR1 is MNHEY and CDR2 is SVGAGI. The CDR3 runs 15 residues. With 6 bases clipped from V and 5 bases from J, the junction kept 10 bases outside the gene matches. For the CDR3, the DNA is TGTGCCAGCAGCGCTCTGGGACAGGGCGGGGAGACCCAGTACTTC. This sequence encodes CASSALGQGGETQYF.

The CDR3 loop reads CASSPEGRPSAGGGYTF. CDR3 in DNA: TGTGCCAGCTCACCAGAGGGACGCCCCTCGGCCGGGGGTGGCTACACCTTC. V usage is TRBV18 and J usage is TRBJ1-2; the D gene is possibly TRBD1 (5 bases). V dropped 2 bases and J dropped 7 bases, with 23 bases sitting between them. The CDR3 is made up of 17 amino acids. Germline CDR1 and CDR2: KGHSH and LQKENI.

V gene TRBV5-6 combines with J gene TRBJ2-5; TRBD1 might be the D (5 bases). This CDR3 region has 16 residues. Trimming removed 2 bases at V and 2 bases at J, with 16 bases between. Per the germline V gene, CDR1 is SGHDT and CDR2 is YYEEEE. This CDR3 reads CASSFYTQAFQETQYF. The DNA for the CDR3 is TGTGCCAGCAGCTTCTACACACAGGCCTTTCAAGAGACCCAGTACTTC.

The J gene is TRBJ1-4, the V gene TRBV19; D not certain. CDR1 is LNHDA, CDR2 SQIVND, per germline (reference sequence). The CDR3 spans 13 residues. The V and J ends lost 5 bases and 5 bases respectively, with 9 bases between them. CDR3 residues: CASSRGMNEKLFF. The CDR3 nucleotides read TGTGCCAGTAGTCGAGGGATGAATGAAAAACTGTTTTTT.

This clone was seen more than once but under ten times. V usage is TRBV9 and J usage is TRBJ2-2, with 8 bases matching TRBD1. Germline V gene data show CDR1 as SGDLS and CDR2 as YYNGEE. Unmatched junction bases numbered 8, after V lost 4 bases and J lost 6 bases. This CDR3 has 15 residues. DNA of the CDR3: TGTGCCAGCAGCCACGGGACAGGAGGGGCCGGGGAGCTGTTTTTT. Translation: CASSHGTGGAGELFF.

J is TRBJ2-7 and V is TRBV27, with D perhaps matching TRBD2 (8 bases). The germline V gene has CDR1 MNHEY and CDR2 SMNVEV (reference sequence). The CDR3 sequence is 17 residues long. The V and J ends lost 6 bases and 4 bases respectively, with 25 bases between them. CDR3: CASRAPGGGPRGYEQYF. DNA for the CDR3: TGTGCCAGCAGGGCGCCCGGGGGGGGGCCCAGGGGGTACGAGCAGTACTTC.

This sequence joins TRBV2 and TRBJ2-7; TRBD1 aligns across 11 bases. This CDR3 contains 12 residues. CDR1 is SNHLY and CDR2 is FYNNEI in the germline V gene. J gave up 4 bases and V 8 bases, and 1 base lay outside the gene matches. The CDR3 DNA sequence: TGTGCCAGCGGGACAGGGGGGTACGAGCAGTACTTC. This codes for CASGTGGYEQYF. Together with reference TRBV2 and TRBJ2-7, the CDR3 gives the full variable domain: EPEVTQTPSHQVTQMGQEVILRCVPISNHLYFYWYRQILGQKVEFLVSFYNNEISEKSEIFDDQFSVERPDGSNFTLKIRSTKLEDSAMYFCASGTGGYEQYFGPGTRLTVT.

The rearrangement uses TRBV7-2 and TRBJ2-1; TRBD2 might be the D (6 bases). The germline V gene encodes CDR1 SGHTA and CDR2 FQGNSA. Trimming removed 5 bases at V and 5 bases at J, with 16 bases between. This CDR3 contains 15 residues. CDR3 bases: TGTGCCAGCAGCCCCCGGTGGGGACTGAACAATGAGCAGTTCTTC. Translating it yields CASSPRWGLNNEQFF.

The rearrangement uses TRBV15 and TRBJ1-1; weak D call: TRBD1 (6 bases). CDR1 and CDR2 (germline): LNHNV, YYDKDF (reference sequence). The CDR3 covers 17 residues. With 3 bases removed from V and 2 bases from J, the gap between germline ends came to 19 bases. CDR3 protein: CATSSLGGRIINTEAFF. CDR3 DNA: TGTGCCACCAGCAGCTTGGGGGGGCGCATAATCAACACTGAAGCTTTCTTT.

The chain carries TRBV3-1 (or the pseudogene TRBV3-2) and TRBJ2-5; D assignment may be TRBD1 or TRBD2 (5 bases each). V was shortened by 3 bases and J by 5 bases, with 13 bases between the two germline ends. CDR1 is LGHDT, CDR2 YNNKEL, per germline (reference sequence). The CDR3 runs to 14 residues. CDR3 nucleotide sequence: TGTGCCAGCAGCCATTCCGGGACCTTTGAGACCCAGTACTTC. Its translation: CASSHSGTFETQYF.

This chain links TRBV6-6 with TRBJ1-6; TRBD1 agrees at 11 bases. Germline V CDR1 and CDR2: MNHNY, SVGAGI (reference sequence). This CDR3 has 14 residues. Losses at the gene ends were 6 bases for V and 9 bases for J; bases not matched to a gene: 4. In DNA form, the CDR3 reads TGTGCCAGCAGGAGGACAGGGGGCGTTTCACCCCTCCACTTT. Amino acids: CASRRTGGVSPLHF.

The table lists this clone with a few counts. For the CDR3, the DNA is TGTGCCAGCAGCCATGCAGGGGTAGCTGGAAACACCATATATTTT. Amino acids: CASSHAGVAGNTIYF. The chain employs TRBV5-6 and TRBJ1-3, with D tentatively TRBD1 (6 bases). This CDR3 comprises 15 residues. Deletions cut 4 bases from V and 2 bases from J, with 13 bases between. The germline CDR1 and CDR2 sequences are SGHDT and YYEEEE.

The chain carries TRBV6-5 and TRBJ1-1; 9 bases match TRBD1. V lost 6 bases, J lost 5 bases, and 7 bases stayed unmatched. Germline values: CDR1 MNHEY, CDR2 SVGAGI. This CDR3 spans 14 amino acids. The CDR3 here is CASRVQGAMTEAFF. The CDR3, as DNA: TGTGCCAGCAGGGTACAGGGGGCGATGACTGAAGCTTTCTTT.

The chain joins TRBV11-2 to TRBJ1-1; D not certain. The germline CDR1 and CDR2 sequences are SGHAT and FQNNGV. V dropped 1 base and J dropped 0 bases, with 9 bases sitting between them. The CDR3 extends over 15 amino acids. CDR3 sequence: CASSLAVLMNTEAFF. The CDR3 DNA reads as TGTGCCAGCAGCTTAGCTGTCCTCATGAACACTGAAGCTTTCTTT.

The rearrangement joins TRBV29-1 to TRBJ2-2; the match to TRBD2 covers 7 bases. Germline V gene sequence: CDR1 SQVTM, CDR2 ANQGSEA. The CDR3 consists of 14 residues. The ends lost 2 bases at V and 5 bases at J; junction bases unmatched: 5. The CDR3 region is CSVESQGGTGELFF. CDR3 DNA sequence: TGCAGCGTTGAAAGTCAGGGAGGGACCGGGGAGCTGTTTTTT.

The genes are TRBV28 and TRBJ1-5; weak D call: TRBD1 (5 bases). The CDR3 is 12 amino acids. The V end was cut by 8 bases, the J end by 2 bases, with 7 bases between. Germline V gives CDR1 MDHEN, CDR2 SYDVKM. The CDR3 loop is CASGGGNQPQHF. The CDR3 DNA reads TGTGCCAGCGGGGGGGGCAATCAGCCCCAGCATTTT.

This chain uses TRBV24-1 with TRBJ2-1; the match to TRBD2 covers 9 bases. The J segment lost 8 bases and the V segment lost 3 bases, leaving 7 bases of the junction unmatched. Germline CDR1 and CDR2: KGHDR and SFDVKD. This CDR3 spans 15 amino acids. In DNA, the CDR3 is TGTGCCACCAGTGATAGCCTAGCGGGGTTCGATGAGCAGTTCTTC. Translation gives CATSDSLAGFDEQFF.

The chain recombines TRBV7-8 with TRBJ1-3; D remains ambiguous. V dropped 2 bases and J dropped 0 bases, with 5 bases sitting between them. This CDR3 is 14 amino acids long. Germline CDR1 SGHVS, CDR2 FQNEAQ. CDR3 region: CASSLSRSGNTIYF. DNA for the CDR3: TGTGCCAGCAGCTTAAGTCGCTCTGGAAACACCATATATTTT. Full variable domain (rest looked up from reference TRBV7-8 and TRBJ1-3): GAGVSQSPRYKVAKRGQDVALRCDPISGHVSLFWYQQALGQGPEFLTYFQNEAQLDKSGLPSDRFFAERPEGSVSTLKIQRTQQEDSAVYLCASSLSRSGNTIYFGEGSWLTVV.

The chain carries TRBV6-2 or TRBV6-3 and TRBJ1-5; the match to TRBD1 covers 11 bases. Germline V lookup: CDR1 MNHEY, CDR2 SVGEGT. The CDR3 is 17 residues long. Trimming removed 7 bases from V and 6 bases from J; junction bases left unmatched: 14. The CDR3, as DNA: TGTGCCAGCACCCCTGCAAGGACAGGGGGCTTGCCTCAGCCCCAGCATTTT. Translation gives CASTPARTGGLPQPQHF.

This clone was seen a few times. The V gene is TRBV25-1, the J gene TRBJ2-6, with D unclear. Germline V gives CDR1 MGHDK, CDR2 SYGVNS. V dropped 10 bases and J dropped 4 bases, with 8 bases sitting between them. This CDR3 is 12 amino acids long. The chain's CDR3 is CATGVGANVLTF. The CDR3 DNA follows: TGTGCCACTGGGGTAGGGGCCAACGTCCTGACTTTC.

This chain links TRBV28 with TRBJ2-7; the match to TRBD1 covers 8 bases. The germline CDR1 and CDR2 sequences are MDHEN and SYDVKM. The CDR3 sequence is 15 residues long. Trimming removed 6 bases from V and 2 bases from J; junction bases left unmatched: 9. The CDR3 nucleotides are TGTGCCAGCAGCCTTGGACAGGGTTTGACCTACGAGCAGTACTTC. This sequence encodes CASSLGQGLTYEQYF.

The rearrangement joins TRBV7-2 to TRBJ2-1; 8 nucleotides align to TRBD1. Germline V CDR1 and CDR2: SGHTA, FQGNSA. The CDR3 is 18 residues long. Unmatched junction bases numbered 15, after V lost 1 base and J lost 7 bases. Here the CDR3 reads CASSLDRSGGAGSNEQFF. The CDR3 bases are TGTGCCAGCAGCTTAGATAGGTCAGGGGGCGCAGGATCAAATGAGCAGTTCTTC.